Listed below are T cell receptor beta chains from one sample, sequenced in a study of blood T cell repertoires in COVID-19. The protocol was immunoSEQ multiplex PCR, while the TCRdb copy is restricted to in-frame clones and leaves out a portion. The sample lists about 300,000 clones, 86% occurring once. Material: peripheral blood. The receptors derive from a woman in her forties or fifties with acute or convalescent COVID-19. The CDR3 runs from the conserved cysteine through the conserved F or W.

v_call cdr3_aa
TRBV9 CASSSRGGYFTEDTEAFF
TRBV7-3 CASSPQGGGYTF
TRBV4-1 CASSQDGGLAREQYF
TRBV28 CASSLFLVPGNEQFF
TRBV5-1 CASSVRDIRTGELFF
TRBV2 CASRQGYGEAFF
TRBV5-1 CASSSGLAAYQETQYF
TRBV5-4 CASTLGAGLNTEAFF
TRBV6-5 CASRDRAGLAEAFF
TRBV11-3 CASSIGLAGAGGTDTQYF
TRBV6-5 CASSRTRQGGNEQFF
TRBV18 CASSPTGAYEQYF
TRBV11-2 CASSSKTVATYEQYF
TRBV4-1 CASSKAAIGDSPYEQYF
TRBV4-1 CASSPPGGEASGYTF
TRBV24-1 CATSDDGTGGIGYTF
TRBV5-1 CASSQVGGNTIYF
TRBV7-9 CASSLRGTDYGYTF
TRBV3-1/TRBV3-2 CASGLAGGRFNEQYF
TRBV9 CASSVGGATNEKLFF
TRBV28 CASSSPPEKLFF
TRBV6-2/TRBV6-3 CASSYSGLKTGSYNEQFF
TRBV18 CASSPVQEIGYTF
TRBV6-2/TRBV6-3 CASSFRGAHTEAFF
TRBV25-1 CASQGQYTDTQYF
TRBV5-4 CASSLGTGGSYGYTF
TRBV15 CATSRESRRDYGYTF
TRBV5-4 CASSLAALNTGELFF
TRBV28 CASKTGEPTNEKLFF
TRBV9 CASSVAGQGGTGELFF
TRBV3-1/TRBV3-2 CASSLSGSTDTQYF
TRBV2 CASSRLVSTDTQYF
TRBV3-1/TRBV3-2 CASSSTSGETQYF
TRBV5-1 CASSLGRGFYGYTF
TRBV18 CASSPPVADEQYF
TRBV30 CAWSRLAGGYEQYF
TRBV28 CASSPQGAGNTIYF
TRBV28 CASSVRGAYNEQFF
TRBV4-1 CASSQDREKLFF
TRBV19 CASSLRQGGLEQYF
TRBV5-1 CASSSREGRSYEQYF
TRBV6-4 CASSWRQGYNEQFF
TRBV7-8 CASSLVPRGETQYF
TRBV28 CASTPGGGSYNEQFF
TRBV3-1/TRBV3-2 CASSQQLSYTF
TRBV6-5 CASSYSGQVNTEAFF
TRBV6-2/TRBV6-3 CASSYFGGELFF
TRBV2 CASIPPLAAHYEQYF
TRBV7-9 CASSRSTGANEKLFF
TRBV19 CASSSLSTGGRNEQFF
TRBV5-8 CASSLVGSPNTEAFF
TRBV7-6 CASSVLAGGLSYNEQFF
TRBV19 CASSIKALEGNQPQHF
TRBV19 CASSTRQTRGPAFF
TRBV6-2/TRBV6-3 CASSYKQGRTPLGQYF
TRBV5-1 CASSLGQVDTEAFF